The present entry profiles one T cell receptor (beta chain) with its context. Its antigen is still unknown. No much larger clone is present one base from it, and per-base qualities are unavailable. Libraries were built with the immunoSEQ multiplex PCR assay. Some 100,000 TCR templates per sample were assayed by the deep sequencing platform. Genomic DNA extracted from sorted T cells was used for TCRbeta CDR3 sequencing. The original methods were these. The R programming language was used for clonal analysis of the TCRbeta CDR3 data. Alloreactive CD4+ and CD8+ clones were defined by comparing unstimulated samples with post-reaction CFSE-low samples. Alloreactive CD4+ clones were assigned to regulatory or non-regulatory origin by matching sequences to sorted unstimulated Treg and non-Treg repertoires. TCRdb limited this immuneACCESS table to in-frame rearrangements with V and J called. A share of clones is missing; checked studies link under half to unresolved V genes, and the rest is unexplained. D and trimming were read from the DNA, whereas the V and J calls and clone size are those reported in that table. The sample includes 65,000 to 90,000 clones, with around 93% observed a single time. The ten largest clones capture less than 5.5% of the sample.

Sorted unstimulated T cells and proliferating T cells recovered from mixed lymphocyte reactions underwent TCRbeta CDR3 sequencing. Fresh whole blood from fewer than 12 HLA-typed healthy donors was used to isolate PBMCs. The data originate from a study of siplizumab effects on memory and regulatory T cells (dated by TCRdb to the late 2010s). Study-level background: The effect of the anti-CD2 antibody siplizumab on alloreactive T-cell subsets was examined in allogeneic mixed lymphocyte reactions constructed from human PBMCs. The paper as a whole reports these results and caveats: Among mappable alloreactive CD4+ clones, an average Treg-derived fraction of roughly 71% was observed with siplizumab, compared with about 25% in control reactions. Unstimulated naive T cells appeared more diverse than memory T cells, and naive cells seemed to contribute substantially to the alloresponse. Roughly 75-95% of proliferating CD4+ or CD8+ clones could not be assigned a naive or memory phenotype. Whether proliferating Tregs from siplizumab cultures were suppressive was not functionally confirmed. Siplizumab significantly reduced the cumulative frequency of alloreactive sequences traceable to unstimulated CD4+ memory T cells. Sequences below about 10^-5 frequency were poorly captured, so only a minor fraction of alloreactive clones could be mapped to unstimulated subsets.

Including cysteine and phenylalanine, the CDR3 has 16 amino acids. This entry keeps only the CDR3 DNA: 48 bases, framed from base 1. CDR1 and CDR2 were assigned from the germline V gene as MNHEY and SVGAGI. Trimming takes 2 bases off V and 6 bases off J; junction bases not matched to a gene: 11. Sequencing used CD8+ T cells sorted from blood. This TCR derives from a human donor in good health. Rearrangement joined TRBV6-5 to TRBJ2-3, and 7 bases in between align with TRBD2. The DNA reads TGTGCCAGCAGTTACCTAGAGGCGGGAGTGAGTGATACGCAGTATTTT. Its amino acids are CASSYLEAGVSDTQYF.